This T cell receptor (beta chain) was profiled in a study of beta chain features in type 1 diabetes. Every isolated RNA sample was fully reverse transcribed, so sequencing captured expressed TCRB transcripts. Using immunoSEQ multiplex PCR, the repertoire was profiled, and TCRdb retains in-frame clones only, with some absent. The sample yields hundreds of thousands of clones, over 12% seen once. Losses at the gene ends were 0 bases for V and 13 bases for J; bases not matched to a gene: 10. The CDR3 runs to 13 residues. Germline CDR1 reads GTSNPN; CDR2 reads SVGIG (reference sequence). Based on CD45RO/CCR7/CD25/CD127/CD95/CD27, CD4+ regulatory, stem cell-like memory, naive and central memory cells were sorted. For this clone: Its specificity is not known.

Study-wide points: Possible PCR preference for shorter templates applied equally to patients and controls. Moderate but significant shortening of TCRB CDR3s was recorded in all four CD4+ subsets from Type 1 diabetes patients.

This TCR was sampled from a man aged 18-30 years with type 1 diabetes. This chain uses TRBV30 with TRBJ1-2; 8 bases match TRBD1. Sequencing was carried out using naive CD4+ T cells from blood. The CDR3, as DNA: TGTGCCTGGAGTGTACTGGGACAGGTCCCGTGCACCTTC. Amino acids: CAWSVLGQVPCTF. The variable domain in full, with the rest retrieved from reference TRBV30 and TRBJ1-2, is SQTIHQWPATLVQPVGSPLSLECTVEGTSNPNLYWYRQAAGRGLQLLFYSVGIGQISSEVPQNLSASRPQDRQFILSSKKLLLSDSGFYLCAWSVLGQVPCTFGSGTRLTVV.